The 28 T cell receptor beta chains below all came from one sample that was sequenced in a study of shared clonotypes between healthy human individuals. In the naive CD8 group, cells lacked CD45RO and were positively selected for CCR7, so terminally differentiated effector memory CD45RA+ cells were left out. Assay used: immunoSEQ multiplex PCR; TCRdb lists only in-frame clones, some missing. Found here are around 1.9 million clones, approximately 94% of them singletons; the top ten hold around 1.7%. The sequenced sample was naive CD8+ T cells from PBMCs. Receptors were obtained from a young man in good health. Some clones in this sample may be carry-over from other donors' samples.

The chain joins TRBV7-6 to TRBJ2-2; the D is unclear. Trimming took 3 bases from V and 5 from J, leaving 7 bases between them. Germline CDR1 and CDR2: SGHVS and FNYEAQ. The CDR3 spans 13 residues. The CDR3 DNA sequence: TGTGCCAGCAGCTTTGGACCAACCGGGGAGCTGTTTTTT. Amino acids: CASSFGPTGELFF.

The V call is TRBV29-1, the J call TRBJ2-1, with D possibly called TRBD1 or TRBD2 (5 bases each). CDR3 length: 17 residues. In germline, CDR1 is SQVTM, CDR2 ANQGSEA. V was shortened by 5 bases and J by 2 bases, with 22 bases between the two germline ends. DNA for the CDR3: TGCAGCGTTTCTGGTCAGGGTGAGGGCGTCGCCTACAATGAGCAGTTCTTC. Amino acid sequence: CSVSGQGEGVAYNEQFF.

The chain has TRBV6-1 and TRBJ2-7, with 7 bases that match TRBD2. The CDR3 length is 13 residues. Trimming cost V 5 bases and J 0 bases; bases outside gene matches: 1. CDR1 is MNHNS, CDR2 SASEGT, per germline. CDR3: CASSRTSSYEQYF. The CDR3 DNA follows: TGTGCCAGCAGTAGGACTAGCTCCTACGAGCAGTACTTC.

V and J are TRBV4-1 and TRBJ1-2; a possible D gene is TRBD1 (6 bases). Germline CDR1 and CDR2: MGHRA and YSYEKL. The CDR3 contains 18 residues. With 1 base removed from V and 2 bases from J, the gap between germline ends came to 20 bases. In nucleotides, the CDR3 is TGCGCCAGCAGCCAAGGGGGGCCTAGACTCCGAGAAAACTATGGCTACACCTTC. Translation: CASSQGGPRLRENYGYTF.

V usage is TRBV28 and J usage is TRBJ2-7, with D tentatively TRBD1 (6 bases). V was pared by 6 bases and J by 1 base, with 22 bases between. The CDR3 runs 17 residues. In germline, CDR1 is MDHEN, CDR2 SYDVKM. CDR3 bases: TGTGCCAGCAGCCCTTGGACGGCAGGGGTTCGTTCCTACGAGCAGTACTTC. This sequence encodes CASSPWTAGVRSYEQYF.

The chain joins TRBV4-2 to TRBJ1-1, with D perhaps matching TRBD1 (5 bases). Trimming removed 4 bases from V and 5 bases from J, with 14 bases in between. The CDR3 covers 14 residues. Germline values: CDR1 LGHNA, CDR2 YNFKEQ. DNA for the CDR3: TGTGCCAGCAGCCCCCCTCCAGGGAGTACTGAAGCTTTCTTT. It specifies CASSPPPGSTEAFF.

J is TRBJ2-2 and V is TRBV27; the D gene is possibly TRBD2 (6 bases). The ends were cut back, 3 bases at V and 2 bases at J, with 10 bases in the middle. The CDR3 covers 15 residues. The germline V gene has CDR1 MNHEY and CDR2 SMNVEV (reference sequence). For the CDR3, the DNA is TGTGCCAGCAGTTTCCTAGCGACTAACACCGGGGAGCTGTTTTTT. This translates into CASSFLATNTGELFF.

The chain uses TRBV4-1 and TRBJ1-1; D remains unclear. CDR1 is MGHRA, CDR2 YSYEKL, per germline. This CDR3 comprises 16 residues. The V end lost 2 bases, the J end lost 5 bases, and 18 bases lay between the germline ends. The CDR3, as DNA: TGCGCCAGCAGCCAATACCCAGGACGCACGGGGACTGAAGCTTTCTTT. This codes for CASSQYPGRTGTEAFF.

CDR3 nucleotides: TGTGCCAGCAGTTTTAATAGGGCGGGGGGCGAGCAGTACTTC. Translated, it gives CASSFNRAGGEQYF. The rearrangement uses TRBV27 and TRBJ2-7, with 8 bases lining up with TRBD2. This CDR3 is built from 14 residues. V dropped 3 bases and J dropped 6; count of bases not matched to a gene: 7. The germline V gene encodes CDR1 MNHEY and CDR2 SMNVEV (reference sequence).

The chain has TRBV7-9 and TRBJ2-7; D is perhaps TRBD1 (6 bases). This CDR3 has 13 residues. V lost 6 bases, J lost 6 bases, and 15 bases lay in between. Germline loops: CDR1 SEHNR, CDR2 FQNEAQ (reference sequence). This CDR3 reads CASRTPGASEQYF. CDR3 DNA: TGTGCCAGCAGGACCCCAGGGGCCTCCGAGCAGTACTTC.

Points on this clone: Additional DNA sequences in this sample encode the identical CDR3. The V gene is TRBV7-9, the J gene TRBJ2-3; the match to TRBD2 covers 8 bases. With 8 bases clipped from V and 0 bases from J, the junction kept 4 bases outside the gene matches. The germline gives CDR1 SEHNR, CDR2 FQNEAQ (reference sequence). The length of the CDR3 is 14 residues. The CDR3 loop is CASRGGGSTDTQYF. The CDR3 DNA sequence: TGTGCCAGCCGGGGGGGCGGAAGCACAGATACGCAGTATTTT. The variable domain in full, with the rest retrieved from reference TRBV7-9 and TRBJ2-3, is DTGVSQNPRHKITKRGQNVTFRCDPISEHNRLYWYRQTLGQGPEFLTYFQNEAQLEKSRLLSDRFSAERPKGSFSTLEIQRTEQGDSAMYLCASRGGGSTDTQYFGPGTRLTVL.

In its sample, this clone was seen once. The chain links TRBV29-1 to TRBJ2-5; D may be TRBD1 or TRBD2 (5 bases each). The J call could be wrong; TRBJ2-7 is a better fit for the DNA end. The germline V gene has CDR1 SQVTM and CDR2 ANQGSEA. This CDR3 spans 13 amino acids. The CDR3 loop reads CSVSGTGSYEQYF. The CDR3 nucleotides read TGCAGCGTGTCCGGGACGGGATCCTACGAGCAGTACTTC.

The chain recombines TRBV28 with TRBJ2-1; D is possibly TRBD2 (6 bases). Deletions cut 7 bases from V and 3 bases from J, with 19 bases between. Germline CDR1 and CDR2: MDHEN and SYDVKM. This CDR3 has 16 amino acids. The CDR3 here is CASTGGTPTLYNEQFF. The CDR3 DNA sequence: TGTGCCAGCACCGGAGGGACTCCAACCCTCTACAATGAGCAGTTCTTC.

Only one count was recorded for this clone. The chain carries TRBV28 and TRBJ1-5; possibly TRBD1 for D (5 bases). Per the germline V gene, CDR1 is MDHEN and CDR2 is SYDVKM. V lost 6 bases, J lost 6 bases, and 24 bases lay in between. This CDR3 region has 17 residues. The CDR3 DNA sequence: TGTGCCAGCAGGGTAGGGGTTGGCGGCGGCTGGCCTCAGCCCCAGCATTTT. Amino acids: CASRVGVGGGWPQPQHF.

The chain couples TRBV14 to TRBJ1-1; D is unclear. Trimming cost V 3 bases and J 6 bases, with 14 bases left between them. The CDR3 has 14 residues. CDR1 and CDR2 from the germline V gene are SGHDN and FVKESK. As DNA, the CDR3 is TGTGCCAGCAGCCACGCTGGCTTTATACCTGAAGCTTTCTTT. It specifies CASSHAGFIPEAFF.

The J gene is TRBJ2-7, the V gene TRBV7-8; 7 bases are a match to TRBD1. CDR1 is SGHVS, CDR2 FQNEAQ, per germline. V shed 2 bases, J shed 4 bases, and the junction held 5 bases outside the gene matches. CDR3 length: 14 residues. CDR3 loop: CASSLRDSRYEQYF. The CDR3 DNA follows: TGTGCCAGCAGCTTAAGGGACAGTCGATACGAGCAGTACTTC.

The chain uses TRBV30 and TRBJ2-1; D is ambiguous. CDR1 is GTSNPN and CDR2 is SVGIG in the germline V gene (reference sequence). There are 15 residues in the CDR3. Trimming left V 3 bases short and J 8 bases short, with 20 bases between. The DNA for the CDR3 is TGTGCCTGGAGAGTCTCTCGGTGGGGATCCGATGAGCAGTTCTTC. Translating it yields CAWRVSRWGSDEQFF.

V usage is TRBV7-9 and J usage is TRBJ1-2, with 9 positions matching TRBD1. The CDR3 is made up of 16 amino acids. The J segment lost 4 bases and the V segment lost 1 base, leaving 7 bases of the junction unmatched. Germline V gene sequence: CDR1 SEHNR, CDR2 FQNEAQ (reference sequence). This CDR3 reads CASSLGAGQGVYGYTF. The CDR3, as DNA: TGTGCCAGCAGCTTAGGTGCGGGACAGGGCGTCTATGGCTACACCTTC.

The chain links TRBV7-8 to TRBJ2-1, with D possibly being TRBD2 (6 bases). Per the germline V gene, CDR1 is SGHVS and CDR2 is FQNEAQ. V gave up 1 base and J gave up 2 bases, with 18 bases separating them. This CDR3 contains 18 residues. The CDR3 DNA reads TGTGCCAGCAGCTTAGGTAGCGGACTCGTCCGGACCTACAATGAGCAGTTCTTC. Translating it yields CASSLGSGLVRTYNEQFF.

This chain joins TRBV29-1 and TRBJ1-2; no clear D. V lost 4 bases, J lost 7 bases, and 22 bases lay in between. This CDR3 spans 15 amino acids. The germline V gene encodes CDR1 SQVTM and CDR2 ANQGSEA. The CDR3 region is CSVGVLEATLFGYTF. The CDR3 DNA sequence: TGCAGCGTTGGGGTCCTTGAGGCCACATTATTTGGCTACACCTTC.

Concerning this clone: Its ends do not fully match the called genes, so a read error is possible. The CDR3 coding sequence is TGTACCAGCAGCGTGATGGAAACCGGGGAGCTGTTTTTT. This sequence encodes CTSSVMETGELFF. The gene calls are TRBV9 and TRBJ2-2, with no clear D. CDR1 and CDR2 from the germline V gene are SGDLS and YYNGEE. The CDR3 is made up of 13 amino acids.

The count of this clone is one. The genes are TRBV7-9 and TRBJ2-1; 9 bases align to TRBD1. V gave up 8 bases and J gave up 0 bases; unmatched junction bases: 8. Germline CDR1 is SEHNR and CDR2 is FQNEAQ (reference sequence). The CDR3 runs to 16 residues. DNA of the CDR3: TGTGCCAGCTTGGGACAGGGCGAAAGCTCCTACAATGAGCAGTTCTTC. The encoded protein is CASLGQGESSYNEQFF.

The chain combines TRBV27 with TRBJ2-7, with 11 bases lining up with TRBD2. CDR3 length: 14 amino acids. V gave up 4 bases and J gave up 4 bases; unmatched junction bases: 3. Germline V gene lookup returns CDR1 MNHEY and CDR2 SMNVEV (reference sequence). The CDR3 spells CASSWASGRYEQYF. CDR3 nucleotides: TGTGCCAGCAGTTGGGCTAGCGGGAGGTACGAGCAGTACTTC.

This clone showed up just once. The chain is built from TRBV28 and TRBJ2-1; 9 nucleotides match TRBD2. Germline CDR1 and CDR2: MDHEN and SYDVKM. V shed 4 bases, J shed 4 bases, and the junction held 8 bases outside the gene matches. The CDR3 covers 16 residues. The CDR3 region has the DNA TGTGCCAGCAGTTCCCGATTGACTAGCGGATACAATGAGCAGTTCTTC. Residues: CASSSRLTSGYNEQFF.

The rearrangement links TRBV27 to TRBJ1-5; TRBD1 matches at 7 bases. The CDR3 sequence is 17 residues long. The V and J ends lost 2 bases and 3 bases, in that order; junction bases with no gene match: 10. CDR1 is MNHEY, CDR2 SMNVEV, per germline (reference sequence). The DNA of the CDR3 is TGTGCCAGCAGTTTAACTTCTGGGACAGAAATCAATCAGCCCCAGCATTTT. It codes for CASSLTSGTEINQPQHF.

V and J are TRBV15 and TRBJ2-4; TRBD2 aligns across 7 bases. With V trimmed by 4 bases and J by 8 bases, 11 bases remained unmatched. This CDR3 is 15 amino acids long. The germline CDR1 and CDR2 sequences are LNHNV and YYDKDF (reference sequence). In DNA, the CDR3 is TGTGCCACCAGCAAGACTAGCCTACAACCTCACATTCAGTACTTC. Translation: CATSKTSLQPHIQYF. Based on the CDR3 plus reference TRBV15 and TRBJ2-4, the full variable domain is DAMVIQNPRYQVTQFGKPVTLSCSQTLNHNVMYWYQQKSSQAPKLLFHYYDKDFNNEADTPDNFQSRRPNTSFCFLDIRSPGLGDTAMYLCATSKTSLQPHIQYFGAGTRLSVL.

As DNA, the CDR3 is TGTGCCAGCAGCCCGGGCCCTCGGGTCTATGGCTACACCTTC. Protein: CASSPGPRVYGYTF. This chain uses TRBV7-9 with TRBJ1-2; D remains ambiguous. Looked up from germline, CDR1 is SEHNR and CDR2 is FQNEAQ (reference sequence). This CDR3 region has 14 residues. The V end lost 5 bases, the J end lost 4 bases, and 14 bases lay between the germline ends.

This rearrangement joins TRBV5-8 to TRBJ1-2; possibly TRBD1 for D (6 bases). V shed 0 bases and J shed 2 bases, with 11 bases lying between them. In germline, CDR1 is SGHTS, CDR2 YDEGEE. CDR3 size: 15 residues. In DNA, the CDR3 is TGTGCCAGCAGCTTGGCCCAGGGGACCAACTATGGCTACACCTTC. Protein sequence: CASSLAQGTNYGYTF.